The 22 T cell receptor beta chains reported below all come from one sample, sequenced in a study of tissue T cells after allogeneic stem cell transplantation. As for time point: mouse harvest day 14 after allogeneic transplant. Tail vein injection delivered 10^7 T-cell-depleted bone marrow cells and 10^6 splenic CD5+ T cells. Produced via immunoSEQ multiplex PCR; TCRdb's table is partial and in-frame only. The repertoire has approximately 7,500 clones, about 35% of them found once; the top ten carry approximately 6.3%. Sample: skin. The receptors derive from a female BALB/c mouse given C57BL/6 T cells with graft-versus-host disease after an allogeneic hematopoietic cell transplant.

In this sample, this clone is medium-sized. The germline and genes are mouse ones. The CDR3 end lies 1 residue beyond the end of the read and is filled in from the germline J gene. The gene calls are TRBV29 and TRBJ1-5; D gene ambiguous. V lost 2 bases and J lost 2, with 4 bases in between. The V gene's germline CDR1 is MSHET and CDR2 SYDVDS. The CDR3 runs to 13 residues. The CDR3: CASSLNHNQAPLF. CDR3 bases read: TGTGCTAGCAGTTTAAACCACAACCAGGCTCCGCTT.

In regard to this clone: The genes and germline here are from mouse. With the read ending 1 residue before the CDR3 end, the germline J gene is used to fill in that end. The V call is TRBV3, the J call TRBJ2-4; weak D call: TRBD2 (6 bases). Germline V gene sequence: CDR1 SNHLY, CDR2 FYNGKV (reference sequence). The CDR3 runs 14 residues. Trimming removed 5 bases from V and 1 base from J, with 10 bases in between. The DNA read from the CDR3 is TGTGCCAGCAGCCCTTGGACTGGTCAAAACACCTTGTAC. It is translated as CASSPWTGQNTLY. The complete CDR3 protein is CASSPWTGQNTLYF.

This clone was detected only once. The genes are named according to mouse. CDR3 DNA, as far as it was read: TGTGCCAGCTCATCCGGGACTGGGGTAGACACCCAGTAC. It encodes CASSSGTGVDTQY. The entire CDR3 is CASSSGTGVDTQYF. V gene TRBV12-1 combines with J gene TRBJ2-5, with 10 nucleotides matching TRBD2. The CDR3 end falls 1 residue outside the read, so it is completed with the germline J gene. After removal of 4 bases from V and 5 bases from J, the junction contained 5 bases not matched to a gene. Germline CDR1 is SGHSN and CDR2 is HYEKVE. This CDR3 has 14 amino acids. The variable domain in full, completed from reference TRBV12-1 and TRBJ2-5, reads DSGVVQSPRHIIKEKGGRSVLTCIPISGHSNVVWYQQTLGKELKFLIQHYEKVERDKGFLPSRFSVQQFDDYHSEMNMSALELEDSAMYFCASSSGTGVDTQYFGPGTRLLVL.

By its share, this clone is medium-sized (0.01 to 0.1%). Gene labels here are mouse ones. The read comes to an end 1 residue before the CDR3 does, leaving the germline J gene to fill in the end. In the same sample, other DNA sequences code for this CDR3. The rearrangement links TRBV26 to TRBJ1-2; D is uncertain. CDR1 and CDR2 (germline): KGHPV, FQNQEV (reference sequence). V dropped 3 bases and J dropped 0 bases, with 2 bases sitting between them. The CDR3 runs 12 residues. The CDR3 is CASSLSNSDYTF. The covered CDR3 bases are TGTGCCAGCAGTCTATCAAACTCCGACTACACC.

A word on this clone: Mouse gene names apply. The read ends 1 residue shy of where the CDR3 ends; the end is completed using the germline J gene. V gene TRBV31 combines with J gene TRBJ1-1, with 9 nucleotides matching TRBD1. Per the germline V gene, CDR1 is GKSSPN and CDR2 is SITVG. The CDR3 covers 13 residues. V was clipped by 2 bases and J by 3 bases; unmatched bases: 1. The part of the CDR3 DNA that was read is TGTGCCTGGAGTGGACAGGGGCACACAGAAGTCTTC. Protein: CAWSGQGHTEVF. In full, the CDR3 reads CAWSGQGHTEVFF.

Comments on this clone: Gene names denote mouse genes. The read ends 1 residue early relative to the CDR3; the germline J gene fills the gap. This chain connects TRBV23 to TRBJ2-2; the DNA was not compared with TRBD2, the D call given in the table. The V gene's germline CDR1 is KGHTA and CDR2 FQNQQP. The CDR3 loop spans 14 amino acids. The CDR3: CSSRLQANTGQLYF. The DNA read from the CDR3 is TGCTCCAGCAGACTTCAAGCAAACACCGGGCAGCTCTAC.

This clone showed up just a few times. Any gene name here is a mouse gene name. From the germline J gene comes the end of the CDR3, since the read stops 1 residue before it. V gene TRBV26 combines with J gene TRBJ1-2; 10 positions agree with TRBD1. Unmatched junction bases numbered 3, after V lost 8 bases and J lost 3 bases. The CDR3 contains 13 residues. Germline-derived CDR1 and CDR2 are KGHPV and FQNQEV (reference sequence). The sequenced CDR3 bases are TGTGCCAGCGCGGGACAGGGGTACTCCGACTACACC. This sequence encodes CASAGQGYSDYT. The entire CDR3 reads CASAGQGYSDYTF.

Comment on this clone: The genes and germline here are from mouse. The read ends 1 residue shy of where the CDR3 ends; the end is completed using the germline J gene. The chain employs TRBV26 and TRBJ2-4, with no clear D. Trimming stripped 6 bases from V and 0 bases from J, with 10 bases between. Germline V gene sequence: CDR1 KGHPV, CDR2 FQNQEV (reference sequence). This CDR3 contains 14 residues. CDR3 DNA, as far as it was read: TGTGCCAGCAGCCCGACGGGGAGTCAAAACACCTTGTAC. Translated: CASSPTGSQNTLY. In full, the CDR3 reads CASSPTGSQNTLYF.

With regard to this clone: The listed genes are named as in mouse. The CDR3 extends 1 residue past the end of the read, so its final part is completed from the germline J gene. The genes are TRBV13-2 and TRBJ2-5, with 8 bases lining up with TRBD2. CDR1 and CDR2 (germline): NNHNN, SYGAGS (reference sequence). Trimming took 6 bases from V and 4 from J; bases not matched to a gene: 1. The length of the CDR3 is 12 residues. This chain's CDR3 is CASATGEDTQYF. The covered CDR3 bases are TGTGCCAGCGCGACTGGGGAAGACACCCAGTAC.

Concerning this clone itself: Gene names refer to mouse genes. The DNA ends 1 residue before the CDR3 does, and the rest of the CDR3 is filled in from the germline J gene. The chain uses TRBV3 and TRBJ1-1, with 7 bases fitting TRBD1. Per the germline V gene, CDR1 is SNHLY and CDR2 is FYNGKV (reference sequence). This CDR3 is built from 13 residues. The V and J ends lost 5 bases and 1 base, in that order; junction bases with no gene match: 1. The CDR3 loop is CASSPGGNTEVFF. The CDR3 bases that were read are TGTGCCAGCAGCCCAGGGGGGAACACAGAAGTCTTC.

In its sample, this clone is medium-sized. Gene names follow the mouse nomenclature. The CDR3 protein is CASRDRGGVFF. The sequenced CDR3 bases are TGTGCCAGCAGGGACAGGGGAGGAGTCTTC. The V and J genes are TRBV26 and TRBJ1-1, with 9 bases identical to TRBD1. The read ends 1 residue before the CDR3 terminus; that terminus is restored from the germline J gene. The germline V gene has CDR1 KGHPV and CDR2 FQNQEV (reference sequence). This CDR3 has 11 amino acids. Losses at the gene ends were 6 bases for V and 10 bases for J; bases not matched to a gene: 3. Based on the CDR3 plus reference TRBV26 and TRBJ1-1, the full variable domain is NSKVIQTPRYLVKGQGQKAKMRCIPEKGHPVVFWYQQNKNNEFKFLINFQNQEVLQQIDMTEKRFSAECPSNSPCSLEIQSSEAGDSALYLCASRDRGGVFFGKGTRLTVV.

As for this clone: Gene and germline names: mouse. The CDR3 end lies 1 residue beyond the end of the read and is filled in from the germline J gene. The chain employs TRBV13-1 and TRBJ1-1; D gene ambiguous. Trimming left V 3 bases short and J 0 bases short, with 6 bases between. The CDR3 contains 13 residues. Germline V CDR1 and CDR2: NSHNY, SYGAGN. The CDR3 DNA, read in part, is TGTGCCAGCAGTGCCGGGGCAAACACAGAAGTCTTC. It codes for CASSAGANTEVF. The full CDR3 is CASSAGANTEVFF.

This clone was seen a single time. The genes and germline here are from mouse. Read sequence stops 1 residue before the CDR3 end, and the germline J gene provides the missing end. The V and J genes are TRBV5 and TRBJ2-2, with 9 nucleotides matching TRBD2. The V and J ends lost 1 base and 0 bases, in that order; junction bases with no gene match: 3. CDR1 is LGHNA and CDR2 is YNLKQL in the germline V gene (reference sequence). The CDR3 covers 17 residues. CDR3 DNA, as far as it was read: TGTGCCAGCAGCCAAGGACTGGGGGTAGCAAACACCGGGCAGCTCTAC. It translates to CASSQGLGVANTGQLY. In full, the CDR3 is CASSQGLGVANTGQLYF.

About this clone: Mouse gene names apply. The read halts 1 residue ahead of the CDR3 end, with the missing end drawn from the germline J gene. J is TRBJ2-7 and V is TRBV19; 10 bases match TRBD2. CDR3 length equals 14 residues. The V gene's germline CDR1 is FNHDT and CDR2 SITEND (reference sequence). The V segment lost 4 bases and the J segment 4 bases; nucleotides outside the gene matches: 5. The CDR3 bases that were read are TGTGCCAGCAGTGTGGACTGGGGGCCTTATGAACAGTAC. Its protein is CASSVDWGPYEQY. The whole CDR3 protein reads CASSVDWGPYEQYF.

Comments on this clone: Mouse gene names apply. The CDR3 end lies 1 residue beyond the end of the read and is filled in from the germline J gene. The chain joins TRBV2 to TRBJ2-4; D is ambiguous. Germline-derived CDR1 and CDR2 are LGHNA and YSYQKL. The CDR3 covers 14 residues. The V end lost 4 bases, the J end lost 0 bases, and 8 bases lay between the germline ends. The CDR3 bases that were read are TGTGCCAGCAGCCGAGACAATAGTCAAAACACCTTGTAC. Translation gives CASSRDNSQNTLY. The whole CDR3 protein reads CASSRDNSQNTLYF.

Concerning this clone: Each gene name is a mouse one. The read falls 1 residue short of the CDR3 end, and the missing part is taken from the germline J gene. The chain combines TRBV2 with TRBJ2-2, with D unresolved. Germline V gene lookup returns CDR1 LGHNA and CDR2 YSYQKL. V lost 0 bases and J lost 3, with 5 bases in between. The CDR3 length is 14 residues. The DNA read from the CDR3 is TGTGCCAGCAGCCAAGACCGGGACACCGGGCAGCTCTAC. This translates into CASSQDRDTGQLY. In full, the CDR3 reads CASSQDRDTGQLYF.

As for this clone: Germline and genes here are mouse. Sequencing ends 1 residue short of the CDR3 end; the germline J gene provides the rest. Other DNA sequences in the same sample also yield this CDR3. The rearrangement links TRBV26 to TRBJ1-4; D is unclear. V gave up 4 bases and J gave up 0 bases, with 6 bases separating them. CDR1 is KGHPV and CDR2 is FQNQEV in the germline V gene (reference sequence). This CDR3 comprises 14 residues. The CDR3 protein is CASSPTISNERLFF. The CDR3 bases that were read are TGTGCCAGCAGTCCTACAATTTCCAACGAAAGATTATTT.

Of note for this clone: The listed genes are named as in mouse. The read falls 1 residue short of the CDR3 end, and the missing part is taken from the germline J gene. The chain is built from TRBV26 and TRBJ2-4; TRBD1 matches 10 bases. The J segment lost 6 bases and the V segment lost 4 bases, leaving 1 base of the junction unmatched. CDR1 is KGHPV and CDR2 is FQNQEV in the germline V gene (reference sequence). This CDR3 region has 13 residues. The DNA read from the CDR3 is TGTGCCAGCAGTCCGGGACAGGGGAACACCTTGTAC. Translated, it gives CASSPGQGNTLY. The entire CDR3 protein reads CASSPGQGNTLYF.

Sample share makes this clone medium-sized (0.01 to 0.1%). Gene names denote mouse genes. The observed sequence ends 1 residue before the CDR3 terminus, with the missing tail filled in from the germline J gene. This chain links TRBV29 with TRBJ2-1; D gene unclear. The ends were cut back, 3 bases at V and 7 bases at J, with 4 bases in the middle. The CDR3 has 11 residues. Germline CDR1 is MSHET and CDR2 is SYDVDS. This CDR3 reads CASSFRAEQFF. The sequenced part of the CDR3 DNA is TGTGCTAGCAGTTTCCGGGCTGAGCAGTTC.

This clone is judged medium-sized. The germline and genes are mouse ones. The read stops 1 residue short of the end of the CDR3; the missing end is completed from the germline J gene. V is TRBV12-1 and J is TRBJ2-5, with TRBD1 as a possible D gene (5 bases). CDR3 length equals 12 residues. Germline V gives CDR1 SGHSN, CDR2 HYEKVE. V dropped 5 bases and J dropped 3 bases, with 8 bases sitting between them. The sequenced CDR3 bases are TGTGCCAGCTTAGACAGACAAGACACCCAGTAC. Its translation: CASLDRQDTQY. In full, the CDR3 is CASLDRQDTQYF.

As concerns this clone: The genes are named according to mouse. This CDR3 is CASSRPGLGGEDTGQLYF. The part of the CDR3 DNA that was read is TGTGCCAGCAGCCGACCGGGACTGGGGGGGGAAGACACCGGGCAGCTCTAC. The chain carries TRBV5 and TRBJ2-2, with 13 bases aligning to TRBD2. From the germline J gene comes the end of the CDR3, since the read stops 1 residue before it. This CDR3 is 18 amino acids long. With 4 bases clipped from V and 3 bases from J, the junction kept 8 bases outside the gene matches. Germline values: CDR1 LGHNA, CDR2 YNLKQL (reference sequence).

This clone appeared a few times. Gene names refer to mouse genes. Incomplete CDR3 DNA: TGTGCCAGCAGTCTGCCATCAAACTCCGACTACACC. Translation: CASSLPSNSDYT. The whole CDR3 sequence is CASSLPSNSDYTF. The V gene is TRBV26, the J gene TRBJ1-2; D gene uncertain. The CDR3 end falls 1 residue outside the read, so it is completed with the germline J gene. Germline-derived CDR1 and CDR2 are KGHPV and FQNQEV (reference sequence). There are 13 residues in the CDR3. The V and J ends lost 2 bases and 0 bases respectively, with 4 bases between them.